This paragraph covers one TCR beta chain sequence. What it binds is not known. Trimming left V 0 bases short and J 1 base short, with 3 bases between. The CDR3 contains 13 residues. The germline V gene encodes CDR1 SGDLS and CDR2 YYNGEE. The source of the sample is a study of cytomegalovirus exposure and HLA in healthy donors. The study, taken as a whole, reports: Accounts indicate the classifier identified cytomegalovirus status with strong specificity and sensitivity.

The assay was immunoSEQ multiplex PCR, and TCRdb's table has in-frame clones only and misses some. Of hundreds of thousands of clones in the sample, over 65% are singletons; the top ten hold around 5.6%. This sequence joins TRBV9 and TRBJ2-3; D remains unclear. The clonotype originates from a woman in her late teens or twenties in good health and CMV-seronegative. Sequences were obtained from PBMCs. This CDR3 reads CASSVAGTDTQYF. For the CDR3, the DNA is TGTGCCAGCAGCGTAGCTGGCACAGATACGCAGTATTTT.